This record covers a single T cell receptor beta chain. No antigen is known for it. The PCR ran on 60 Vbeta and 13 Jbeta primers. Assay used: immunoSEQ multiplex PCR; TCRdb lists only in-frame clones, some missing. This listing includes around 44,000 clones. The CDR3 has 15 amino acids. Trimming cost V 2 bases and J 3 bases, with 14 bases left between them. Germline CDR1 reads SGHVS; CDR2 reads FQNEAQ. The sample comes from a study of cytomegalovirus exposure and HLA in healthy donors. Broader study findings: In most subjects, TCR beta sequences reportedly gave accurate predictions of HLA-A and HLA-B alleles. The majority of TCR sequences were rare, yet some public TCRs appeared in many donors. Most TCR beta V segments were productive about 87% or about 30% of the time in an earlier analysis.

The sample comprised PBMCs. The chain combines TRBV7-8 with TRBJ2-7, with a weak D call TRBD1 (5 bases). This clonotype originated in a male donor in good health and CMV-seropositive. DNA for the CDR3: TGTGCCAGCAGCTTAATCCAGGGTTCTAACTACGAGCAGTACTTC. Its translation is CASSLIQGSNYEQYF.